This passage covers 21 T cell receptor beta chains from one sample sequenced in a study of T cell responses to AZD1222 COVID-19 vaccine. Clones were sequenced by immunoSEQ multiplex PCR, and TCRdb holds only the in-frame ones, with some missing. The sample holds some 120,000 clones, about 89% seen once. The specimen was peripheral blood, collected on day 0 of AZD1222 vaccination. The receptor set was obtained from an adult in good health.

This chain links TRBV18 with TRBJ2-7; 10 bases agree with TRBD1. J gave up 1 base and V 6 bases, and 3 bases lay outside the gene matches. The CDR3 has 14 amino acids. Germline CDR1 reads KGHSH; CDR2 reads LQKENI. CDR3 amino acids: CASSGQGGSYEQYF. DNA of the CDR3: TGTGCCAGCTCTGGACAGGGGGGGTCCTACGAGCAGTACTTC.

J is TRBJ2-7 and V is TRBV9; 13 positions agree with TRBD2. Per the germline V gene, CDR1 is SGDLS and CDR2 is YYNGEE. There are 15 residues in the CDR3. Unmatched junction bases numbered 2, after V lost 3 bases and J lost 2 bases. CDR3 amino acids: CASSGTSGSPYEQYF. For the CDR3, the DNA is TGTGCCAGCAGCGGGACTAGCGGGAGTCCCTACGAGCAGTACTTC.

This clone has more than one count but fewer than ten. The rearrangement links TRBV3-1 (or the pseudogene TRBV3-2) to TRBJ2-5; D unresolved. V shed 0 bases and J shed 1 base, with 12 bases lying between them. Germline lookup yields CDR1 LGHDT and CDR2 YNNKEL (reference sequence). The length of the CDR3 is 16 residues. CDR3 sequence reads: CASSQDWVVSQETQYF. For the CDR3, the DNA is TGTGCCAGCAGCCAAGATTGGGTTGTGAGCCAAGAGACCCAGTACTTC.

The V and J genes are TRBV10-3 and TRBJ1-2, with TRBD1 matching over 9 bases. The CDR3 extends over 12 amino acids. Germline CDR1 is ENHRY and CDR2 is SYGVKD. V shed 7 bases and J 6 bases; nucleotides not matched to a gene: 3. CDR3 protein: CAITGQGNGYTF. CDR3 nucleotide sequence: TGTGCCATCACCGGACAGGGGAATGGCTACACCTTC.

The chain joins TRBV9 to TRBJ2-1; D tentatively reads TRBD1 or TRBD2 (5 bases each). The CDR3 covers 12 residues. Germline loops: CDR1 SGDLS, CDR2 YYNGEE. Trimming cost V 0 bases and J 9 bases, with 7 bases left between them. In DNA form, the CDR3 reads TGTGCCAGCAGCGTAGGGGGGAGTGAGCAGTTCTTC. Translated: CASSVGGSEQFF. The full variable domain, its missing parts supplied by reference TRBV9 and TRBJ2-1, is DSGVTQTPKHLITATGQRVTLRCSPRSGDLSVYWYQQSLDQGLQFLIQYYNGEERAKGNILERFSAQQFPDLHSELNLSSLELGDSALYFCASSVGGSEQFFGPGTRLTVL.

The chain employs TRBV6-5 and TRBJ1-1; D may be TRBD1 (5 bases). V lost 5 bases and J lost 7, with 20 bases in between. The CDR3 loop spans 15 amino acids. Germline V gene data show CDR1 as MNHEY and CDR2 as SVGAGI. CDR3 amino acids: CASSPTTAGGSEAFF. The DNA of the CDR3 is TGTGCCAGCAGTCCTACTACCGCGGGGGGGAGTGAAGCTTTCTTT.

The J gene is TRBJ1-1, the V gene TRBV6-5; D ambiguous. The CDR3 has 10 residues. Trimming shortened V by 8 bases and J by 8 bases, and 9 bases separated the two germline ends. Germline loops: CDR1 MNHEY, CDR2 SVGAGI. CDR3 sequence (DNA): TGTGCCAGCTCCGGGCCGGAAGCTTTCTTT. Translating gives CASSGPEAFF.

The chain combines TRBV9 with TRBJ2-2; TRBD1 matches 8 bases. With 0 bases clipped from V and 2 bases from J, the junction kept 9 bases outside the gene matches. Germline V gene data show CDR1 as SGDLS and CDR2 as YYNGEE. The CDR3 is 18 amino acids. CDR3 sequence: CASSVEGQGGFNTGELFF. CDR3 DNA sequence: TGTGCCAGCAGCGTAGAAGGACAGGGTGGATTTAACACCGGGGAGCTGTTTTTT.

This rearrangement joins TRBV28 to TRBJ2-7; 12 bases line up with TRBD2. The CDR3 length is 15 residues. With V trimmed by 4 bases and J by 5 bases, 6 bases remained unmatched. Per the germline V gene, CDR1 is MDHEN and CDR2 is SYDVKM. Here the CDR3 DNA reads TGTGCCAGCAGTTATAGGACTAGCGGGATTCACGAGCAGTACTTC. It specifies CASSYRTSGIHEQYF.

The J gene is TRBJ2-1, the V gene TRBV4-3, with no clear D. Trimming stripped 0 bases from V and 7 bases from J, with 10 bases between. Looked up from germline, CDR1 is LGHNA and CDR2 is YSLEER. This CDR3 has 14 residues. As DNA, the CDR3 is TGCGCCAGCAGCCAAGAAACGGCGGCAAATGAGCAGTTCTTC. Its translation: CASSQETAANEQFF.

This clone was recorded a few times. The chain links TRBV19 to TRBJ1-1; 7 nucleotides match TRBD1. CDR1 is LNHDA, CDR2 SQIVND, per germline (reference sequence). This CDR3 spans 16 amino acids. The V and J ends lost 10 bases and 4 bases, in that order; junction bases with no gene match: 18. The CDR3 loop is CANQSGGRQGFTEAFF. The DNA for the CDR3 is TGTGCCAATCAGTCGGGAGGCCGACAGGGTTTCACTGAAGCTTTCTTT.

CDR3 loop: CASSESRTKGPGFRYNEQFF. DNA of the CDR3: TGCGCCAGCAGTGAGTCGAGGACTAAGGGCCCGGGTTTTAGGTACAATGAGCAGTTCTTC. The V and J genes are TRBV10-1 and TRBJ2-1; possibly TRBD2 for D (6 bases). With 0 bases removed from V and 4 bases from J, the gap between germline ends came to 25 bases. The germline V gene encodes CDR1 WNHNN and CDR2 SYGVQD (reference sequence). The length of the CDR3 is 20 residues.

The chain recombines TRBV3-1 (or the pseudogene TRBV3-2) with TRBJ2-3; no definite D call. The CDR3 contains 14 residues. Germline V gene data show CDR1 as LGHDT and CDR2 as YNNKEL (reference sequence). Trimming took off 4 bases at V and 5 bases at J, with 13 bases between the two ends. The CDR3 DNA follows: TGTGCCAGCAGCCCCTCCGAGTCGAGAGATACGCAGTATTTT. Translation gives CASSPSESRDTQYF.

The rearrangement links TRBV6-2 or TRBV6-3 to TRBJ1-1; no clear D gene. Trimming stripped 5 bases from V and 3 bases from J, with 4 bases between. The germline V gene has CDR1 MNHEY and CDR2 SVGEGT. This CDR3 contains 11 residues. CDR3 sequence: CASSRYTEAFF. CDR3 coding DNA: TGTGCCAGCAGTCGGTACACTGAAGCTTTCTTT.

The J gene is TRBJ1-3, the V gene TRBV11-2; D uncertain. CDR1 is SGHAT and CDR2 is FQNNGV in the germline V gene. This CDR3 is built from 16 residues. V gave up 4 bases and J gave up 0 bases, with 13 bases separating them. CDR3 sequence reads: CASSSADLLSGNTIYF. Here the CDR3 DNA reads TGTGCCAGCAGCTCGGCCGACCTACTCTCTGGAAACACCATATATTTT.

This clone occurred once. V usage is TRBV19 and J usage is TRBJ2-7; D remains unclear. In germline, CDR1 is LNHDA, CDR2 SQIVND (reference sequence). V gave up 7 bases and J gave up 7 bases, with 5 bases separating them. This CDR3 is 9 amino acids long. CDR3: CASTLEQYF. CDR3 DNA: TGTGCCAGTACCTTGGAGCAGTACTTC.

The chain uses TRBV4-1 and TRBJ2-1, with D hard to call. Germline CDR1 and CDR2: MGHRA and YSYEKL. V was cut by 4 bases and J by 7 bases, with 8 bases left in between. The CDR3 length is 12 residues. The CDR3 region is CASSPDGNEQFF. The CDR3 nucleotides read TGCGCCAGCAGCCCCGACGGGAATGAGCAGTTCTTC.

V and J are TRBV6-6 and TRBJ2-1; TRBD2 matches at 8 bases. This CDR3 region has 13 residues. Trimming removed 6 bases from V and 9 bases from J; junction bases left unmatched: 7. Looked up from germline, CDR1 is MNHNY and CDR2 is SVGAGI (reference sequence). The CDR3 sequence is CASRTSGSGEQFF. CDR3 coding DNA: TGTGCCAGCAGGACCAGCGGGAGCGGTGAGCAGTTCTTC.

V usage is TRBV29-1 and J usage is TRBJ2-3; 9 bases fit TRBD1. The germline V gene encodes CDR1 SQVTM and CDR2 ANQGSEA. CDR3 length: 14 amino acids. The CDR3 here is CSAQGAYSTDTQYF. In DNA form, the CDR3 reads TGCAGTGCACAGGGGGCCTATAGCACAGATACGCAGTATTTT.

The rearrangement links TRBV30 to TRBJ1-2; 7 bases agree with TRBD1. V was clipped by 0 bases and J by 3 bases; unmatched bases: 7. The CDR3 totals 15 residues. The germline V gene encodes CDR1 GTSNPN and CDR2 SVGIG (reference sequence). CDR3 in amino acids: CAWSVLTGMDYGYTF. The CDR3 coding sequence is TGTGCCTGGAGTGTACTGACAGGGATGGACTATGGCTACACCTTC.

The chain combines TRBV6-5 with TRBJ2-3; D is possibly TRBD1 (5 bases). Per the germline V gene, CDR1 is MNHEY and CDR2 is SVGAGI. The CDR3 extends over 14 amino acids. V was clipped by 2 bases and J by 2 bases, with 8 bases between them. The CDR3 region is CASSYTGYTDTQYF. The CDR3 DNA follows: TGTGCCAGCAGTTACACAGGATACACAGATACGCAGTATTTT.